Presented here are 26 T cell receptor gamma chains from one specimen sequenced in a study of gamma delta lymphoproliferative disorders and STAT genes. Sequencing used genomic DNA taken from PBMCs of patients and controls. TCRdb re-called the multiplex PCR reads through CATT. The table has more than 1,500 gamma-chain clones, over 15% seen once. The sample was blood. The receptors stem from a human donor in good health.

In its sample, this clone is medium-sized. The V call is TRGV5, the J call TRGJ1 or TRGJ2. TCRdb leaves out the J gene; it was filled in here by matching the DNA to germline. This CDR3 comprises 14 residues. Germline V gene sequence: CDR1 VINAFY, CDR2 YDVSNSKD. The V and J ends lost 0 bases and 6 bases, in that order; junction bases with no gene match: 8. The CDR3 spells CATWDRLQCYKKLF. In DNA form, the CDR3 reads TGTGCCACCTGGGACAGGCTACAGTGTTATAAGAAACTCTTT.

This clone was seen a few times. TCRdb has a much larger clone's protein, which differs at residue 2 from the translation of this DNA, likely because of a read error; what is shown is the protein translated from the DNA. This chain joins TRGV4 and TRGJ1 or TRGJ2. Assignment of the J gene here rests on matching the DNA to germline, because TCRdb gives none. Germline V gene sequence: CDR1 EGSTGY, CDR2 YDSYTSSV. The CDR3 totals 14 residues. CDR3: CTTWEGIVRYKKLF. The DNA of the CDR3 is TGTACCACCTGGGAGGGAATCGTACGTTATAAGAAACTCTTT.

This clone is medium-sized (0.01 to 0.1%) by share. It is unclear where the CDR3 begins or ends on the DNA, so no DNA is shown, and the CDR3 is as TCRdb lists it. No J gene was assigned, while the V gene was called as TRGV11. TRGV11 falls under the ORF class, with uncertain function. The CDR3 is made up of 14 amino acids, end residues included. CDR3 amino acids: CTTVPAGLGRGKLF.

This clone has more than one count but fewer than ten. The amino acid sequence in TCRdb belongs to a much larger clone and departs from this DNA's translation at residue 4, likely a sequencing read error; the sequence shown is translated from the DNA. This rearrangement joins TRGV10 to TRGJP1. The J gene, missing from TCRdb, was assigned here through DNA to germline matching. TRGV10 is filed as an ORF, its function uncertain. The CDR3 runs 14 residues. With 11 bases clipped from V and 0 bases from J, the junction kept 7 bases outside the gene matches. In nucleotides, the CDR3 is TGTGCTGCGCGGGCCAATACCACTGGTTGGTTCAAGATATTT. Translating gives CAARANTTGWFKIF.

As regards this clone: TCRdb's protein, taken from a much larger clone, differs from this DNA's translation at residue 8, likely owing to a read error; the protein displayed comes from the DNA. This sequence joins TRGV10 and TRGJ1 or TRGJ2. The J gene is absent in TCRdb and was assigned here via DNA matching to germline. TRGV10 is filed as an ORF, its function uncertain. V was pared by 8 bases and J by 0 bases, with 11 bases of the junction left unmatched. This CDR3 contains 15 residues. The CDR3 bases are TGTGCTGCGTGGGATTCCGCCTCGAATTATTATAAGAAACTCTTT. Translation: CAAWDSASNYYKKLF.

In regard to this clone: No DNA is shown, since the ends of the CDR3 on it are uncertain; the CDR3 is the one TCRdb lists. The V gene reported is TRGV4; the J gene is uncalled. Germline lookup yields CDR1 EGSTGY and CDR2 YDSYTSSV. With termini counted, the CDR3 has 20 amino acids. The CDR3 reads CATWDDFNIIRNSLAVEQHF.

V and J are TRGV11 and TRGJP1. Matching the DNA to germline supplied the J gene, which TCRdb does not give. TRGV11 is recorded as an ORF, its role being uncertain. V trimming: 0 bases; J trimming: 6 bases; junction bases outside the gene matches: 13. The CDR3 totals 18 residues. CDR3 in DNA: TGTGCCTGCTGGATTAGGCACGTTTCCACTTCTTCTGGTTGGTTCAAGATATTT. Translation gives CACWIRHVSTSSGWFKIF.

In its sample, this clone was seen a few times. The protein TCRdb gives is from a much larger clone and does not agree with this DNA's translation at residue 6, likely a read error; the protein shown here comes from the DNA. CDR3 region: CAAWDQRCTGWFKIF. The CDR3 region has the DNA TGTGCTGCGTGGGATCAGCGATGCACTGGTTGGTTCAAGATATTT. The chain recombines TRGV10 with TRGJP1. TCRdb is silent on the J gene; assignment here came from matching the DNA to germline. TRGV10 is an ORF for which the function is uncertain. The CDR3 has 15 residues. V gave up 8 bases and J gave up 4 bases; unmatched junction bases: 11.

This clone turned up a few times. A far larger clone is a single base away, which makes a read error likely. The sample has other DNA sequences that encode this CDR3 too. The chain has TRGV10 and TRGJ1 or TRGJ2. The J gene, left out of TCRdb, was set here by checking the DNA against germline. TRGV10 is assigned to the ORF class and has an uncertain function. V shed 8 bases and J 11 bases; nucleotides not matched to a gene: 7. The CDR3 runs to 10 residues. The CDR3 here is CAAWDGEKLF. Here the CDR3 DNA reads TGTGCTGCGTGGGACGGGGAGAAACTCTTT.

This clone is medium-sized (0.01 to 0.1%) in the sample. This chain connects TRGV3 to TRGJ1 or TRGJ2. TCRdb carries no J gene annotation; the J gene was assigned here by matching the DNA with germline. Germline loops: CDR1 VTNTFY, CDR2 YDVSTARD (reference sequence). This CDR3 has 16 amino acids. V lost 5 bases and J lost 5; bases outside the gene matches: 18. In DNA, the CDR3 is TGTGCCACCTGGGGGCGGCTCTCTGGACATCATTATAAGAAACTCTTT. Residues: CATWGRLSGHHYKKLF.

This clone was seen many times. TCRdb pairs this DNA with a much larger clone's protein that differs at residue 6, likely a read error; the protein shown was translated from the DNA. This chain joins TRGV8 and TRGJ1 or TRGJ2. Assignment of the J gene here rests on matching the DNA to germline, because TCRdb gives none. V gave up 2 bases and J gave up 8 bases; unmatched junction bases: 3. This CDR3 is built from 11 residues. Germline CDR1 is VENAVY and CDR2 is YDSYNSRV. The CDR3 loop is CATWDKDKKLF. CDR3 DNA sequence: TGTGCCACCTGGGATAAGGATAAGAAACTCTTT.

This clone was seen only a few times. For this DNA, TCRdb reports the protein of a much larger clone, which diverges at residue 8, most likely from a read error; the protein presented here is translated directly from the DNA. The rearrangement uses TRGV10 and TRGJ1 or TRGJ2. TCRdb gives no J gene; it was assigned here by matching the DNA to germline. TRGV10 is an ORF; its function is uncertain. The CDR3 runs 13 residues. The J segment lost 7 bases and the V segment lost 8 bases, leaving 12 bases of the junction unmatched. In DNA, the CDR3 is TGTGCTGCGTGGGATTATGTGCACTATAAGAAACTCTTT. Residues: CAAWDYVHYKKLF.

A word on this clone: A far bigger clonotype differs at one base, so this is likely a read error. Distinct nucleotide sequences in the sample also encode this CDR3. V usage is TRGV2 and J usage is TRGJ1 or TRGJ2. Here the J gene came from matching the DNA to germline, since TCRdb omits it. The trim removed 1 base at V and 3 bases at J, leaving 9 bases unmatched. The CDR3 covers 15 residues. Germline V gives CDR1 EGSNGY, CDR2 YDSYNSKV. CDR3 bases: TGTGCCACCTGGGACGGACACACGGGTTATTATAAGAAACTCTTT. It codes for CATWDGHTGYYKKLF.

This clone occurred a few times. TCRdb pairs this DNA with a much larger clone's protein that differs at residue 4, likely a read error; the protein shown was translated from the DNA. The chain has TRGV4 and TRGJ1 or TRGJ2. The J gene was not available in TCRdb and was assigned here by matching the DNA to germline segments. V trimming: 9 bases; J trimming: 9 bases; junction bases outside the gene matches: 14. This CDR3 comprises 12 residues. CDR1 and CDR2 from the germline V gene are EGSTGY and YDSYTSSV. The CDR3 here is CATRPFRAKKLF. In DNA, the CDR3 is TGTGCCACCCGGCCCTTTCGGGCTAAGAAACTCTTT.

The chain carries TRGV10 and TRGJ1 or TRGJ2. Germline matching of the DNA provided the J gene here, since TCRdb leaves it blank. TRGV10 is an ORF for which the function is uncertain. This CDR3 is built from 14 residues. Losses at the gene ends were 8 bases for V and 7 bases for J; bases not matched to a gene: 15. In DNA, the CDR3 is TGTGCTGCGTGGGGGGATCCTATATTATATAAGAAACTCTTT. It translates to CAAWGDPILYKKLF.

This clone was observed a handful of times. A far larger clone is only one base removed, so a read error is likely. The same CDR3 arises from other DNA sequences in this sample as well. The rearrangement links TRGV4 to TRGJ1 or TRGJ2. No J segment appears in TCRdb, so it was assigned here by matching the sequence to germline. The ends lost 1 base at V and 7 bases at J; junction bases unmatched: 4. Germline CDR1 reads EGSTGY; CDR2 reads YDSYTSSV. The CDR3 spans 12 residues. CDR3 DNA sequence: TGTGCCACCTGGGATGGTTCATATAAGAAACTCTTT. This translates into CATWDGSYKKLF.

Notes on this clone: Because the CDR3's place on the DNA is in doubt, the DNA is left out and the CDR3 is given as listed by TCRdb. CDR3 sequence reads: CAAWDTRFGRVIRNSLAVEQHF. The J segment was not called; the V segment is TRGV10. TRGV10 is recorded as an ORF, its role being uncertain. The CDR3 extends over 22 residues, inclusive of both ends.

By its share, this clone is large. The chain uses TRGV2 and TRGJP2. The J gene, left out of TCRdb, was set here by checking the DNA against germline. V lost 1 base, J lost 8 bases, and 4 bases stayed unmatched. Germline loops: CDR1 EGSNGY, CDR2 YDSYNSKV. The CDR3 is 13 amino acids. CDR3 loop: CATWDGADWIKTF. Written as DNA, the CDR3 is TGTGCCACCTGGGACGGCGCGGATTGGATCAAGACGTTT.

This clone showed up just a few times. TCRdb's listed protein matches a much larger clone and diverges from this DNA's translation at residue 5, likely through a read error; the protein shown comes from the DNA. The chain couples TRGV2 to TRGJP2. Because TCRdb records no J gene, it was assigned here through a match of the DNA to germline. The CDR3 is 15 residues long. Germline V gene sequence: CDR1 EGSNGY, CDR2 YDSYNSKV. The chain's CDR3 is CATWVGQKGDWIKTF. The CDR3 coding sequence is TGTGCCACCTGGGTCGGGCAGAAGGGTGATTGGATCAAGACGTTT.

This clone is labeled large. The chain carries TRGV4 and TRGJP1. As TCRdb names no J gene, one was assigned here on the basis of a DNA match to germline. The junction had 2 bases not matched to a gene; V was cut back by 1 base and J by 0 bases. The CDR3 sequence is 15 residues long. The germline gives CDR1 EGSTGY, CDR2 YDSYTSSV. CDR3 DNA: TGTGCCACCTGGGATGGTTATACCACTGGTTGGTTCAAGATATTT. Protein product: CATWDGYTTGWFKIF.

Ten or more counts support this clone. The chain recombines TRGV8 with TRGJP1. Germline lookup yields CDR1 VENAVY and CDR2 YDSYNSRV. V gave up 5 bases and J gave up 9 bases; unmatched junction bases: 0. CDR3 length equals 10 residues. In DNA, the CDR3 is TGTGCCACCTGGGGTTGGTTCAAGATATTT. This sequence encodes CATWGWFKIF.

In this sample, this clone is medium-sized (0.01 to 0.1%). The J gene is TRGJ1 or TRGJ2, the V gene TRGV11. TCRdb offers no J gene call, so here the DNA was matched to germline to obtain one. TRGV11 is sorted into the ORF group, with uncertain function. Trimming at V came to 6 bases and at J to 3 bases, leaving 8 bases not matched to a gene. This CDR3 is 14 amino acids long. In DNA, the CDR3 is TGTGCCTGCTGGATTTGCGTTCTTTATTATAAGAAACTCTTT. This translates into CACWICVLYYKKLF.

A note on this clone: A far larger clone is one base from this, pointing to a likely read error. The sample carries other DNA sequences with the same CDR3. The V gene is TRGV10, the J gene TRGJP1. No J gene was available from TCRdb, and it was assigned here by a germline match of the DNA. TRGV10 is an open reading frame, and its role is uncertain. V lost 8 bases to trimming and J lost 5 bases; unmatched junction nucleotides: 12. The CDR3 runs 15 residues. CDR3 sequence: CAAWDRRCTGWFKIF. The CDR3 DNA is TGTGCTGCGTGGGATCGGCGATGTACTGGTTGGTTCAAGATATTT.

Concerning this clone: No DNA is shown, since the ends of the CDR3 on it are uncertain; the CDR3 is the one TCRdb lists. V gene TRGV8 was called; the J gene was not. Inclusive of both ends, the CDR3 amounts to 18 amino acids. The germline gives CDR1 VENAVY, CDR2 YDSYNSRV. CDR3 amino acids: CATPRIIIRNSLAVEQHF.

This clone counts as large. This sequence joins TRGV2 and TRGJ1 or TRGJ2. Assignment of the J gene here rests on matching the DNA to germline, because TCRdb gives none. The CDR3 runs 11 residues. V was clipped by 0 bases and J by 9 bases; unmatched bases: 2. Germline CDR1 EGSNGY, CDR2 YDSYNSKV. The chain's CDR3 is CATWDGPKKLF. The CDR3, as DNA: TGTGCCACCTGGGACGGGCCTAAGAAACTCTTT.

In regard to this clone: It is unclear where the CDR3 begins or ends on the DNA, so no DNA is shown, and the CDR3 is as TCRdb lists it. The V gene corresponds to TRGV10; no J gene was called. TRGV10 is an ORF, with its function uncertain. 21 amino acids form the CDR3, both terminal residues included. This CDR3 is CAAWESMWNIIRNSLAVEQHF.